A single sample gave rise to the 25 T cell receptor beta chains below, sequenced in a study of blood T cell repertoires in COVID-19. Method: immunoSEQ multiplex PCR; TCRdb's copy keeps in-frame clones and lacks some. Of a few hundred thousand clones listed, 65% to 90% are singletons. Material: PBMCs or T cells enriched from blood (not recorded which). The receptors were sampled from a woman between 18 and 30 years old who had recovered from COVID-19.

This chain uses TRBV4-2 with TRBJ1-1; 7 bases align to TRBD1. Germline CDR1 reads LGHNA; CDR2 reads YNFKEQ. CDR3 length: 17 residues. The V segment lost 1 base and the J segment 0 bases; nucleotides outside the gene matches: 8. CDR3 region: CASSQAQGVLMNTEAFF. CDR3 coding DNA: TGTGCCAGCAGCCAAGCTCAGGGGGTGCTCATGAACACTGAAGCTTTCTTT.

This clone is large by share. The V gene is TRBV5-6, the J gene TRBJ2-2, with D unresolved. V dropped 4 bases and J dropped 5 bases, with 12 bases sitting between them. Germline CDR1 reads SGHDT; CDR2 reads YYEEEE. The CDR3 is made up of 14 amino acids. This CDR3 reads CASSPVEPTGELFF. The CDR3, as DNA: TGTGCCAGCAGCCCCGTAGAACCTACCGGGGAGCTGTTTTTT.

This sequence joins TRBV28 and TRBJ1-6; TRBD1 matches 7 bases. The V gene end was trimmed by 5 bases and the J gene end by 4 bases; junction bases not matched to a gene: 17. The CDR3 totals 19 residues. The germline CDR1 and CDR2 sequences are MDHEN and SYDVKM. The chain's CDR3 is CASSPATGPSKGYNSPLHF. The CDR3 region has the DNA TGTGCCAGCAGTCCCGCGACAGGGCCTTCGAAAGGGTATAATTCACCCCTCCACTTT.

The chain has TRBV9 and TRBJ2-1; D possibly corresponds to TRBD2 (5 bases). The V gene lost 7 bases and the J gene lost 0 bases, with 14 bases spanning the gap. CDR3 length equals 15 residues. CDR1 and CDR2 (germline): SGDLS, YYNGEE. This CDR3 is CASDASGDSYNEQFF. CDR3 sequence (DNA): TGTGCCAGCGACGCAAGCGGAGACTCCTACAATGAGCAGTTCTTC.

This clone was observed a few times. The chain employs TRBV5-8 and TRBJ2-7; 9 bases are shared with TRBD1. V gave up 4 bases and J gave up 4 bases; unmatched junction bases: 9. The CDR3 runs to 15 residues. The V gene's germline CDR1 is SGHTS and CDR2 YDEGEE. CDR3 protein: CASSRGTGRGYEQYF. The CDR3 DNA reads TGTGCCAGCAGCAGAGGGACAGGGAGGGGATACGAGCAGTACTTC. Complete variable domain (other parts from reference TRBV5-8 and TRBJ2-7): EAGVTQSPTHLIKTRGQQATLRCSPISGHTSVYWYQQALGLGLQFLLWYDEGEERNRGNFPPRFSGRQFPNYSSELNVNALELEDSALYLCASSRGTGRGYEQYFGPGTRLTVT.

V usage is TRBV3-1 (or the pseudogene TRBV3-2) and J usage is TRBJ1-4; D is ambiguous. CDR1 and CDR2 from the germline V gene are LGHDT and YNNKEL (reference sequence). V lost 1 base, J lost 0 bases, and 6 bases lay in between. The CDR3 length is 15 residues. This chain's CDR3 is CASSQGAATNEKLFF. In DNA, the CDR3 is TGTGCCAGCAGCCAAGGGGCAGCAACTAATGAAAAACTGTTTTTT.

This chain connects TRBV6-5 to TRBJ2-3, with D possibly matching TRBD2 (6 bases). Per the germline V gene, CDR1 is MNHEY and CDR2 is SVGAGI. The CDR3 covers 15 residues. Trimming took off 8 bases at V and 4 bases at J, with 19 bases between the two ends. CDR3 amino acids: CASRSGLDGADTQYF. In DNA, the CDR3 is TGTGCCAGCCGGAGCGGGCTCGATGGGGCAGATACGCAGTATTTT.

V gene TRBV29-1 combines with J gene TRBJ2-2; 7 bases align to TRBD1. Germline CDR1 SQVTM, CDR2 ANQGSEA. The CDR3 is 16 residues long. V gave up 1 base and J gave up 4 bases; unmatched junction bases: 9. CDR3 protein: CSVEVPRGSGTGELFF. CDR3 in DNA: TGCAGCGTTGAAGTCCCCAGGGGGTCGGGCACCGGGGAGCTGTTTTTT.

V gene TRBV19 combines with J gene TRBJ1-2, with 8 bases lining up with TRBD1. Germline CDR1 LNHDA, CDR2 SQIVND (reference sequence). The trim removed 6 bases at V and 6 bases at J, leaving 0 bases unmatched. The CDR3 is 11 amino acids. This chain's CDR3 is CASRTGDGYTF. The CDR3 DNA sequence: TGTGCCAGTAGGACAGGGGATGGCTACACCTTC. Full variable domain (outside the CDR3, taken from reference TRBV19 and TRBJ1-2): DGGITQSPKYLFRKEGQNVTLSCEQNLNHDAMYWYRQDPGQGLRLIYYSQIVNDFQKGDIAEGYSVSREKKESFPLTVTSAQKNPTAFYLCASRTGDGYTFGSGTRLTVV.

The chain links TRBV7-2 to TRBJ2-7; tentative D call: TRBD2 (7 bases). Trimming pared 1 base from V and 5 bases from J, leaving 21 bases between. Germline V gene sequence: CDR1 SGHTA, CDR2 FQGNSA. This CDR3 spans 17 amino acids. For the CDR3, the DNA is TGTGCCAGCAGCTTAGTTATGGGGGGGCCCAATCCGCACGAGCAGTACTTC. Translation: CASSLVMGGPNPHEQYF.

The gene calls are TRBV30 and TRBJ2-5, with 9 bases lining up with TRBD2. The CDR3 consists of 13 residues. V lost 5 bases and J lost 5; bases outside the gene matches: 6. CDR1 is GTSNPN and CDR2 is SVGIG in the germline V gene (reference sequence). In DNA form, the CDR3 reads TGTGCCTGGGCCGGGACTAGCAGTGAGACCCAGTACTTC. This encodes CAWAGTSSETQYF.

The count of this clone is one. The chain carries TRBV2 and TRBJ2-7, with D possibly matching TRBD1 (5 bases). Per germline, CDR1 SNHLY and CDR2 FYNNEI. Trimming took off 6 bases at V and 3 bases at J, with 15 bases between the two ends. CDR3 length equals 14 residues. The CDR3 reads CASRGAPGNYEQYF. For the CDR3, the DNA is TGTGCCAGCAGAGGGGCTCCAGGGAACTACGAGCAGTACTTC.

This chain links TRBV10-3 with TRBJ1-2; the D is unclear. The CDR3 runs 12 residues. Trimming pared 7 bases from V and 4 bases from J, leaving 10 bases between. The germline V gene encodes CDR1 ENHRY and CDR2 SYGVKD. The CDR3 sequence: CAINSGSYGYTF. The CDR3 coding sequence is TGTGCCATCAATTCAGGATCCTATGGCTACACCTTC.

V is TRBV6-6 and J is TRBJ2-1; the match to TRBD2 covers 10 bases. Germline-derived CDR1 and CDR2 are MNHNY and SVGAGI (reference sequence). The CDR3 totals 16 residues. J was trimmed by 6 bases and V by 0 bases; bases with no gene match: 5. The CDR3 loop is CASSYSQLAGSNEQFF. The CDR3 nucleotides are TGTGCCAGCAGTTACTCTCAACTAGCGGGGAGCAATGAGCAGTTCTTC.

This chain links TRBV24-1 with TRBJ1-4; TRBD1 agrees at 8 bases. This CDR3 region has 13 residues. The trim removed 7 bases at V and 8 bases at J, leaving 5 bases unmatched. Per the germline V gene, CDR1 is KGHDR and CDR2 is SFDVKD. The CDR3 reads CATSTGTGEKLFF. The CDR3 nucleotides are TGTGCCACCAGCACCGGGACAGGCGAAAAACTGTTTTTT.

As for this clone: The identical CDR3 is also encoded by other nucleotide sequences in the sample. The chain carries TRBV6-6 and TRBJ1-2; TRBD1 matches 11 bases. J was trimmed by 8 bases and V by 2 bases; bases with no gene match: 1. The germline gives CDR1 MNHNY, CDR2 SVGAGI (reference sequence). The CDR3 is made up of 13 amino acids. CDR3 loop: CASSYGTGGGYTF. CDR3 nucleotide sequence: TGTGCCAGCAGTTACGGGACAGGGGGAGGCTACACCTTC.

V gene TRBV2 combines with J gene TRBJ1-6; 9 bases align to TRBD1. Germline CDR1 and CDR2: SNHLY and FYNNEI. Trimming took 5 bases from V and 8 from J; bases not matched to a gene: 7. CDR3 length: 15 residues. The CDR3 DNA is TGTGCCAGCAGTTGGGACAGGGTTACGGATTCACCCCTCCACTTT. Encoded protein: CASSWDRVTDSPLHF.

The chain recombines TRBV6-6 with TRBJ1-6; 7 bases agree with TRBD1. The CDR3 runs 15 residues. CDR1 MNHNY and CDR2 SVGAGI come from the germline V gene (reference sequence). Trimming cost V 10 bases and J 7 bases; bases outside gene matches: 13. The CDR3, as DNA: TGTGCCACCTCACCACTACAGGGGTTGAATTCACCCCTCCACTTT. Translated, it gives CATSPLQGLNSPLHF.

The genes are TRBV5-1 and TRBJ1-1; D is unresolved. V was shortened by 2 bases and J by 4 bases, with 18 bases between the two germline ends. Germline loops: CDR1 SGHRS, CDR2 YFSETQ. The length of the CDR3 is 16 residues. CDR3 sequence reads: CASSLLGPSEGTEAFF. The CDR3 coding sequence is TGCGCCAGCAGCTTATTAGGACCCTCTGAGGGCACTGAAGCTTTCTTT.

The chain joins TRBV12-3 or TRBV12-4 to TRBJ2-1; a weak D match, TRBD1 (5 bases). Trimming took 3 bases from V and 3 from J, leaving 6 bases between them. The CDR3 length is 13 residues. DNA for the CDR3: TGTGCCAGCAGTTTTGACAGCTACAATGAGCAGTTCTTC. Translated: CASSFDSYNEQFF.

In this sample, this clone turned up a few times. The chain joins TRBV18 to TRBJ1-3; no definite D call. Trimming stripped 2 bases from V and 0 bases from J, with 8 bases between. Germline V gene sequence: CDR1 KGHSH, CDR2 LQKENI. The CDR3 has 15 residues. In nucleotides, the CDR3 is TGTGCCAGCTCACCAATTAGGAGCTCTGGAAACACCATATATTTT. This codes for CASSPIRSSGNTIYF. The variable domain in full, completed from reference TRBV18 and TRBJ1-3, reads NAGVMQNPRHLVRRRGQEARLRCSPMKGHSHVYWYRQLPEEGLKFMVYLQKENIIDESGMPKERFSAEFPKEGPSILRIQQVVRGDSAAYFCASSPIRSSGNTIYFGEGSWLTVV.

This chain joins TRBV6-2 or TRBV6-3 and TRBJ2-7, with a tentative D call TRBD2 (5 bases). The CDR3 is 13 residues long. The V gene's germline CDR1 is MNHEY and CDR2 SVGEGT. Between the trimmed V and J ends, which lost 2 bases and 6 bases, there was a span of 11 bases. CDR3 bases: TGTGCCAGCAGTTACGATTCGGGAAGCGAGCAGTACTTC. It specifies CASSYDSGSEQYF.

This clone was detected only once. The CDR3 nucleotides are TGTGCCACCAGTGATTTGCAAAACAATGAGCAGTTCTTC. It yields the protein CATSDLQNNEQFF. This chain joins TRBV24-1 and TRBJ2-1; the D is unclear. Per germline, CDR1 KGHDR and CDR2 SFDVKD. The CDR3 has 13 residues. Trimming took 0 bases from V and 5 from J, leaving 4 bases between them.

The CDR3 reads CASSAPEHYEQYF. The CDR3 DNA reads as TGTGCCAGCAGCGCGCCGGAGCACTACGAGCAGTACTTC. This rearrangement joins TRBV9 to TRBJ2-7; no clear D gene. Per the germline V gene, CDR1 is SGDLS and CDR2 is YYNGEE. The V end was cut by 3 bases, the J end by 3 bases, with 10 bases between. The CDR3 covers 13 residues.

The CDR3 sequence: CASSEGLAGGSPTTDTQYF. CDR3 nucleotides: TGTGCCAGCAGTGAAGGCCTAGCGGGGGGAAGCCCGACCACAGATACGCAGTATTTT. This chain connects TRBV2 to TRBJ2-3, with 11 bases lining up with TRBD2. The length of the CDR3 is 19 residues. The trim removed 1 base at V and 2 bases at J, leaving 11 bases unmatched. The germline CDR1 and CDR2 sequences are SNHLY and FYNNEI.